The 13 T cell receptor beta chains listed next were all sequenced from one sample in a study of cytomegalovirus exposure and HLA in healthy donors listed by TCRdb under 2017. Library method: the immunoSEQ multiplex PCR assay. For the multiplex PCR, a mixture combining 60 forward primers for TCR Vbeta segments and 13 reverse primers for TCR Jbeta segments was used. Drawn from immuneACCESS, this table holds only the in-frame rearrangements with V and J called that TCRdb kept. Clones are partly lost; checked studies trace under half to an unresolved V gene and leave the rest unexplained. The sample includes 95,000 to 150,000 clones, with about 80% observed a single time. In total, the top ten clones hold 3% to 4.5% of the sample. The sample comprised PBMCs. Receptors were obtained from a man aged 35 to 55 in good health and CMV-seronegative.

Concerning this clone itself: A junction end diverges from the germline sequence, so it may reflect a read error. Within the sample, other DNA sequences also encode this same CDR3. V and J are TRBV5-8 and TRBJ1-5; weak D call: TRBD1 (6 bases). Germline CDR1 is SGHTS and CDR2 is YDEGEE. CDR3 length: 14 residues. The CDR3 sequence: CASSGGNGNQPQHF. The CDR3 nucleotides are TGTGCCAGCAGCGGGGGCAACGGCAACCAGCCCCAGCATTTT.

V gene TRBV21-1 combines with J gene TRBJ1-1; TRBD1, the table's D call, was not compared with the DNA. TRBV21-1 is given as a pseudogene. The length of the CDR3 is 13 residues. CDR3 nucleotides: TGTGCCAGCAAGAACAGGGAATACACTGAAGCTTTCTTT. This sequence encodes CASKNREYTEAFF.

The chain links TRBV4-1 to TRBJ2-3, with D possibly TRBD1 on 6 matching bases. CDR3 size: 18 residues. The V end lost 0 bases, the J end lost 2 bases, and 18 bases lay between the germline ends. The V gene's germline CDR1 is MGHRA and CDR2 YSYEKL. CDR3 bases: TGCGCCAGCAGCCAAGAGTATTTAGGACAGCTAAACACAGATACGCAGTATTTT. This codes for CASSQEYLGQLNTDTQYF.

The genes are TRBV7-6 and TRBJ2-1, with 7 bases matching TRBD2. V was clipped by 6 bases and J by 7 bases; unmatched bases: 3. Per the germline V gene, CDR1 is SGHVS and CDR2 is FNYEAQ. This CDR3 spans 12 amino acids. In nucleotides, the CDR3 is TGTGCCAGCAGTGGGGGGGGAAATGAGCAGTTCTTC. Amino acid sequence: CASSGGGNEQFF.

This sequence joins TRBV7-3 and TRBJ1-6; 7 bases map to TRBD1. Germline V gene sequence: CDR1 SGHTA, CDR2 FQGTGA. CDR3 length equals 14 residues. J was trimmed by 10 bases and V by 4 bases; bases with no gene match: 7. The CDR3 reads CASSSTGADSPLHF. CDR3 bases: TGTGCCAGCAGCTCAACAGGGGCTGACTCACCCCTCCACTTT.

CDR3 region: CASSRIADSYEQYF. The CDR3 DNA is TGTGCCAGCTCACGGATTGCGGATTCCTACGAGCAGTACTTC. J is TRBJ2-7 and V is TRBV18; D is uncertain. Between the trimmed V and J ends, which lost 4 bases and 1 base, there was a span of 11 bases. The CDR3 has 14 amino acids. Germline-derived CDR1 and CDR2 are KGHSH and LQKENI.

This chain uses TRBV5-4 with TRBJ2-5; 12 nucleotides agree with TRBD1. The CDR3 spans 16 residues. Germline lookup yields CDR1 SGHNT and CDR2 YYREEE (reference sequence). V was clipped by 2 bases and J by 5 bases; unmatched bases: 7. The CDR3 DNA is TGTGCCAGCAGCTTCGACGGGACAGGGGGCGGTGAGACCCAGTACTTC. This gives the protein CASSFDGTGGGETQYF.

The sample holds a few counts of this clone. The chain employs TRBV5-1 and TRBJ2-7; 9 bases align to TRBD1. The junction had 8 bases not matched to a gene; V was cut back by 4 bases and J by 6 bases. CDR3 size: 14 residues. Germline loops: CDR1 SGHRS, CDR2 YFSETQ. CDR3 sequence (DNA): TGCGCCAGCAGCCGACAGGGGGACAAAGTCGAGCAGTACTTC. Amino acids: CASSRQGDKVEQYF.

The chain joins TRBV5-8 to TRBJ1-4; unclear D gene. The CDR3 consists of 15 residues. Germline-derived CDR1 and CDR2 are SGHTS and YDEGEE. The V gene lost 3 bases and the J gene lost 1 base, with 10 bases spanning the gap. In DNA, the CDR3 is TGTGCCAGCAGCTCGCCCACTAGAACTAATGAAAAACTGTTTTTT. It codes for CASSSPTRTNEKLFF. The complete variable domain, with remaining parts taken from reference TRBV5-8 and TRBJ1-4, reads EAGVTQSPTHLIKTRGQQATLRCSPISGHTSVYWYQQALGLGLQFLLWYDEGEERNRGNFPPRFSGRQFPNYSSELNVNALELEDSALYLCASSSPTRTNEKLFFGSGTQLSVL.

The chain links TRBV11-3 to TRBJ1-5, with D unresolved. The CDR3 sequence is 17 residues long. Trimming pared 0 bases from V and 0 bases from J, leaving 12 bases between. Germline CDR1 SGHNT, CDR2 YENEEA. CDR3 residues: CASSLDDYSDSNQPQHF. The DNA for the CDR3 is TGTGCCAGCAGCTTAGATGACTACTCCGATAGCAATCAGCCCCAGCATTTT.

The chain is built from TRBV7-2 and TRBJ1-6; perhaps TRBD1 as D (6 bases). From germline, CDR1 is SGHTA and CDR2 FQGNSA. Trimming took 3 bases from V and 7 from J, leaving 10 bases between them. The CDR3 consists of 14 residues. The CDR3 nucleotides read TGTGCCAGCAGCTTTACAGGGTGGAATTCACCCCTCCACTTT. This sequence encodes CASSFTGWNSPLHF.

The genes are TRBV20-1 and TRBJ2-7, with unresolved D. The length of the CDR3 is 10 residues. V was cut by 3 bases and J by 6 bases, with 6 bases left in between. Germline CDR1 is DFQATT and CDR2 is SNEGSKA (reference sequence). CDR3 protein: CSASLVEQYF. CDR3 coding DNA: TGCAGTGCTAGTTTAGTCGAGCAGTACTTC.

The genes are TRBV11-2 and TRBJ2-3; 7 bases fit TRBD1. CDR3 length: 17 amino acids. CDR1 is SGHAT, CDR2 FQNNGV, per germline. The V segment lost 3 bases and the J segment 6 bases; nucleotides outside the gene matches: 15. The CDR3 sequence is CASSFPGQPGAYDTQYF. The DNA of the CDR3 is TGTGCCAGCAGCTTCCCGGGACAGCCTGGAGCGTATGATACGCAGTATTTT.